The sequence of this TCR beta chain was determined in a study of OX40 agonist ivuxolimab in advanced cancers. Regarding the study as a whole: Partial responders receiving 0.1-3.0 mg/kg showed among the lowest clonal expansion.

The repertoire was sequenced with immunoSEQ multiplex PCR; TCRdb's copy has only in-frame clones and lacks some. The sample holds tens of thousands of clones; around 80% are singletons and the top ten take approximately 5%. As for this clone: Antigen unknown.

CDR3 length equals 15 residues. Germline values: CDR1 MNHEY, CDR2 SMNVEV (reference sequence). Losses at the gene ends were 5 bases for V and 3 bases for J; bases not matched to a gene: 9. V gene TRBV27 combines with J gene TRBJ2-7, with 8 bases aligning to TRBD1. Here the sequenced sample was CD4+ or CD8+ T cells sorted from blood, taken in a trial of the OX40 agonist ivuxolimab. This TCR was recovered from an adult with an advanced solid tumor such as melanoma, head and neck, liver or kidney cancer. The CDR3 region has the DNA TGTGCCAGCAGTACCGACAGGGGACCTGACTACGAGCAGTACTTC. Protein product: CASSTDRGPDYEQYF.